This T cell receptor (beta chain) was obtained from a study of cytomegalovirus exposure and HLA in healthy donors. Whole-study findings and limits: Follow-up analysis later connected one missense variant in DCLRE1C with trimming of TCR beta V- and J-genes. HLA-A and HLA-B allele assignments for most subjects were reportedly predicted accurately using TCR beta sequences.

The PCR ran on 60 Vbeta and 13 Jbeta primers. Sequencing was performed with immunoSEQ multiplex PCR; in TCRdb, only in-frame clones are kept and a portion is missing. This sample has 170,000 or so clones; approximately 80% occur once, and the top ten carry 0.65% to 0.75%. This CDR3 contains 11 residues. Trimming pared 6 bases from V and 3 bases from J, leaving 9 bases between. Germline V gene lookup returns CDR1 SQVTM and CDR2 ANQGSEA. The donors comprised healthy bone marrow donors. A remark on this clone: Antigen: not known.

The TCR was taken from a boy aged 5 to 17 in good health and CMV-seronegative. The sample taken for sequencing was PBMCs. The chain links TRBV29-1 to TRBJ2-7; D might be TRBD2 (5 bases). The CDR3 nucleotides read TGCAGCGTGTACCGGGACTACGAGCAGTACTTC. Protein sequence: CSVYRDYEQYF.